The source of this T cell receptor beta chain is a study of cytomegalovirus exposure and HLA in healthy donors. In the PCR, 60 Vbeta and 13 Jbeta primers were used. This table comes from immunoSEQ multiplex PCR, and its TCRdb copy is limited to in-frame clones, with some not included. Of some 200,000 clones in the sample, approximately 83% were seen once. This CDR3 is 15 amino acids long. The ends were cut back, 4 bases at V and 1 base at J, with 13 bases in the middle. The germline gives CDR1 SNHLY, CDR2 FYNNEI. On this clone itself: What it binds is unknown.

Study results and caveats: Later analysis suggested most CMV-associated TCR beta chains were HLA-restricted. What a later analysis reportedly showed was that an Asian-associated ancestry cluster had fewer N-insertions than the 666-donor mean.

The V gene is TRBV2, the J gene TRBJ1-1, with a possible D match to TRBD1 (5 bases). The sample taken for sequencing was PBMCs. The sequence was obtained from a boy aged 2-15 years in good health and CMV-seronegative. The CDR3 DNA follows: TGTGCCAGCAGTGTGGGGGGGTTGGGGAACACTGAAGCTTTCTTT. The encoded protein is CASSVGGLGNTEAFF.